This TCR beta chain was sequenced in a study of shared clonotypes between healthy human individuals. Sorted-subset replicate PCRs used around 220 ng DNA, approximately 30,000 T cell genomes. TCRdb keeps only in-frame clones here, not all; method: immunoSEQ multiplex PCR. The top ten hold 0.1% to 0.15% of the sample, which has about 2 million clones, 95% seen once. V shed 3 bases and J 3 bases; nucleotides not matched to a gene: 2. CDR3 length equals 14 residues. The germline V gene has CDR1 LNHDA and CDR2 SQIVND (reference sequence). On this clone: Other DNA sequences within the sample encode an identical CDR3.

The TCR comes from a man aged 18 to 29 in good health. The sample comprised naive CD4+ T cells sorted from blood. Subset meaning: CD45RA+ positively selected. The rearrangement joins TRBV19 to TRBJ2-5, with TRBD2 matching 9 bases. CDR3 amino acids: CASSIAGGKETQYF. CDR3 sequence (DNA): TGTGCCAGTAGTATTGCGGGGGGGAAAGAGACCCAGTACTTC.